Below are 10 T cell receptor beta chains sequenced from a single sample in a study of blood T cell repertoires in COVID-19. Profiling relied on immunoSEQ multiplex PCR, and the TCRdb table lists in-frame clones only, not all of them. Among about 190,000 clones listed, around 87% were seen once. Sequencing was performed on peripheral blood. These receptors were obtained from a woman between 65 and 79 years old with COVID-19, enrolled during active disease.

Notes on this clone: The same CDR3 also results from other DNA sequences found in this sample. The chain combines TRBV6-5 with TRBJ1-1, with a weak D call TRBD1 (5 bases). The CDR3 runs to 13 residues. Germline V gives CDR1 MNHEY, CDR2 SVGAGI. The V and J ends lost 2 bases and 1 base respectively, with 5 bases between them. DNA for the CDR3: TGTGCCAGCAGTTACACAGGGAACACTGAAGCTTTCTTT. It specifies CASSYTGNTEAFF.

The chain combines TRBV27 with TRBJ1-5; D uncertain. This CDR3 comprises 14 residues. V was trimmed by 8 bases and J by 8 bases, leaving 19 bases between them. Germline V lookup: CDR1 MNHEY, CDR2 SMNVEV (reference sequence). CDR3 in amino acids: CASRRGNGPEPQHF. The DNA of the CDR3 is TGTGCCAGCCGAAGAGGTAACGGCCCAGAGCCCCAGCATTTT.

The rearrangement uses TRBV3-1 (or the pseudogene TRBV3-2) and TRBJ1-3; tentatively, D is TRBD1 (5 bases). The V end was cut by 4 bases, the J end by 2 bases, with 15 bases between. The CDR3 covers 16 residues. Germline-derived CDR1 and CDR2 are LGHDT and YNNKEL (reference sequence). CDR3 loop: CASSPLGGTPGNTIYF. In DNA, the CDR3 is TGTGCCAGCAGCCCACTGGGGGGGACCCCTGGAAACACCATATATTTT.

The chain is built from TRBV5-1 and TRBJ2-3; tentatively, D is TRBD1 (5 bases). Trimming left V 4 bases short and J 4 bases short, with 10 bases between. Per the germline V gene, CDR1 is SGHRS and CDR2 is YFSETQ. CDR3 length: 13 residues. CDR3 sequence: CASSNRQSDTQYF. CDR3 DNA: TGCGCCAGCAGCAACAGACAGTCAGATACGCAGTATTTT.

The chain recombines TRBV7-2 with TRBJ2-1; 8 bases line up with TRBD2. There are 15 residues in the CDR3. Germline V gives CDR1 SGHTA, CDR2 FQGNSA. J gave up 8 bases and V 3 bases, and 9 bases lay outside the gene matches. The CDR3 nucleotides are TGTGCCAGCAGCTTCGGCGGGAGGCAGTTGCATGAGCAGTTCTTC. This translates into CASSFGGRQLHEQFF.

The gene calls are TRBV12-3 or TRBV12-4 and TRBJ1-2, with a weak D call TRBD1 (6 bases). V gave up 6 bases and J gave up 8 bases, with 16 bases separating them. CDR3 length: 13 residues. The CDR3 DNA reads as TGTGCCAGCAGCCTCGGGACACATCAGGGCTACACCTTC. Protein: CASSLGTHQGYTF.

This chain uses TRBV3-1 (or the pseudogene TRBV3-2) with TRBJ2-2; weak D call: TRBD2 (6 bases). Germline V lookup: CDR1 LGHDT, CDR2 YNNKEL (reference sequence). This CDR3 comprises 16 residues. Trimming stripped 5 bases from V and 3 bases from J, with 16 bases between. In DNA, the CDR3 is TGTGCCAGCAGCACCCGGGACTCATCCCACACCGGGGAGCTGTTTTTT. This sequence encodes CASSTRDSSHTGELFF.

The CDR3 loop reads CSVGDNPGDQPQHF. CDR3 DNA sequence: TGCAGCGTTGGGGACAACCCAGGGGATCAGCCCCAGCATTTT. This chain connects TRBV29-1 to TRBJ1-5; possibly TRBD1 for D (6 bases). Germline CDR1 is SQVTM and CDR2 is ANQGSEA. This CDR3 region has 14 residues. The V end lost 4 bases, the J end lost 5 bases, and 15 bases lay between the germline ends.

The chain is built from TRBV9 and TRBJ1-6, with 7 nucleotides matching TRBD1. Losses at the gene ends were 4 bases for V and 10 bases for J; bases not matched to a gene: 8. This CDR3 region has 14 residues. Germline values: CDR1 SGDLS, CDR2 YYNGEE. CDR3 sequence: CASSTTGEGSPLHF. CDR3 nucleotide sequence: TGTGCCAGCAGCACTACAGGGGAAGGATCACCCCTCCACTTT.

The CDR3, as DNA: TGTGCCAGCAGCTCGGATAGGGGAGAGACCCAGTACTTC. Translation gives CASSSDRGETQYF. The chain links TRBV11-3 to TRBJ2-5, with D possibly matching TRBD1 (5 bases). V was trimmed by 4 bases and J by 4 bases, leaving 10 bases between them. CDR1 is SGHNT and CDR2 is YENEEA in the germline V gene. CDR3 length: 13 amino acids. Complete variable domain (other parts from reference TRBV11-3 and TRBJ2-5): EAGVVQSPRYKIIEKKQPVAFWCNPISGHNTLYWYLQNLGQGPELLIRYENEEAVDDSQLPKDRFSAERLKGVDSTLKIQPAELGDSAVYLCASSSDRGETQYFGPGTRLLVL.